One and the same sample provided the 32 T cell receptor beta chains below, sequenced in a study of cytomegalovirus exposure and HLA in healthy donors. Use of 60 Vbeta and 13 Jbeta primers characterized the PCR. Profiled with immunoSEQ multiplex PCR; TCRdb holds only in-frame clones, not every one. The data hold 150,000 to 200,000 clones, with 79% observed a single time. Sequences were obtained from PBMCs. The receptors were gathered from a woman aged 45-65 years in good health and CMV-seronegative.

This clone showed up just once. The V call is TRBV28, the J call TRBJ2-6, with D hard to call. Germline V gives CDR1 MDHEN, CDR2 SYDVKM. Deletions cut 3 bases from V and 7 bases from J, with 19 bases between. This CDR3 has 17 residues. The DNA for the CDR3 is TGTGCCAGCAGTTTGCACAGAACACCTATTTCAGCCAACGTCCTGACTTTC. It is translated as CASSLHRTPISANVLTF.

This rearrangement joins TRBV28 to TRBJ2-7, with TRBD1 matching over 11 bases. There are 16 residues in the CDR3. Germline V CDR1 and CDR2: MDHEN, SYDVKM. V lost 4 bases, J lost 3 bases, and 8 bases stayed unmatched. CDR3 amino acids: CASSSPAGTGGYEQYF. The CDR3 DNA is TGTGCCAGCAGTTCCCCTGCGGGGACAGGGGGCTACGAGCAGTACTTC.

The V call is TRBV6-6, the J call TRBJ1-2, with D maybe TRBD1 (5 bases). Trimming took 7 bases from V and 3 from J, leaving 18 bases between them. The CDR3 loop spans 15 amino acids. Germline V gene sequence: CDR1 MNHNY, CDR2 SVGAGI (reference sequence). The CDR3 nucleotides read TGTGCCAGCACCTCGGGGGGGTCTCTTTACTATGGCTACACCTTC. Translating it yields CASTSGGSLYYGYTF.

The chain uses TRBV5-1 and TRBJ1-1, with 9 bases lining up with TRBD1. J was trimmed by 1 base and V by 4 bases; bases with no gene match: 8. From germline, CDR1 is SGHRS and CDR2 YFSETQ. The length of the CDR3 is 16 residues. In DNA form, the CDR3 reads TGCGCCAGCAGCACCTTACAGGGGGCCTCGAACACTGAAGCTTTCTTT. Encoded protein: CASSTLQGASNTEAFF. Full variable domain (rest looked up from reference TRBV5-1 and TRBJ1-1): KAGVTQTPRYLIKTRGQQVTLSCSPISGHRSVSWYQQTPGQGLQFLFEYFSETQRNKGNFPGRFSGRQFSNSRSEMNVSTLELGDSALYLCASSTLQGASNTEAFFGQGTRLTVV.

The chain uses TRBV5-1 and TRBJ2-1; D is unresolved. There are 17 residues in the CDR3. Germline V gene sequence: CDR1 SGHRS, CDR2 YFSETQ. Trimming took off 1 base at V and 4 bases at J, with 18 bases between the two ends. CDR3 sequence: CASSLNGQVGYYNEQFF. The CDR3 DNA reads TGCGCCAGCAGCTTGAATGGGCAGGTCGGTTATTACAATGAGCAGTTCTTC.

Details on this clone: The sample has other DNA sequences that encode this CDR3 too. V and J are TRBV19 and TRBJ2-7; possibly TRBD2 for D (6 bases). V lost 4 bases and J lost 7, with 17 bases in between. CDR3 length: 14 residues. CDR1 and CDR2 (germline): LNHDA, SQIVND (reference sequence). The CDR3 DNA sequence: TGTGCCAGTAGTAGAACCGGGAGTGACTATGAGCAGTACTTC. Translation: CASSRTGSDYEQYF.

Concerning this clone: The junction does not match germline at one end; this may be a read error. The V gene is TRBV11-2, the J gene TRBJ2-3, with D possibly matching TRBD2 (5 bases). The CDR3 runs 15 residues. Germline V gene lookup returns CDR1 SGHAT and CDR2 FQNNGV. This CDR3 is CASSLVSPSTDTQYF. As DNA, the CDR3 is TGTGCCAGCAGCTTAGTTTCCCCTAGCACGGATACGCAGTATTTT.

About this clone: One end of the junction fails to match germline, which may point to a read error. The same CDR3 also results from other DNA sequences found in this sample. J is TRBJ1-6 and V is TRBV7-9, with D possibly TRBD1 on 5 matching bases. This CDR3 region has 12 residues. Germline V gene data show CDR1 as SEHNR and CDR2 as FQNEAQ (reference sequence). The CDR3 sequence is CASGHVNSPLHF. The CDR3 DNA follows: TGTGCCAGTGGACACGTTAATTCCCCCCTCCACTTT.

The rearrangement uses TRBV19 and TRBJ2-2, with 10 positions matching TRBD1. Losses at the gene ends were 3 bases for V and 6 bases for J; bases not matched to a gene: 4. The CDR3 extends over 15 amino acids. Looked up from germline, CDR1 is LNHDA and CDR2 is SQIVND (reference sequence). The CDR3 here is CASSINGQGAGELFF. CDR3 DNA: TGTGCCAGTAGTATTAATGGACAGGGGGCCGGGGAGCTGTTTTTT.

This chain uses TRBV29-1 with TRBJ2-6, with TRBD2 matching 8 bases. The CDR3 is 16 amino acids. Trimming at V came to 4 bases and at J to 1 base, leaving 6 bases not matched to a gene. Germline loops: CDR1 SQVTM, CDR2 ANQGSEA. The CDR3 region is CSVGAGGASGANVLTF. The CDR3 DNA reads TGCAGCGTTGGGGCGGGGGGCGCGTCTGGGGCCAACGTCCTGACTTTC.

The CDR3 spells CASSRQGSYNEQFF. The CDR3 bases are TGTGCCAGCAGTCGACAGGGTTCTTACAATGAGCAGTTCTTC. V gene TRBV6-5 combines with J gene TRBJ2-1; 7 nucleotides match TRBD1. With 5 bases clipped from V and 4 bases from J, the junction kept 5 bases outside the gene matches. This CDR3 contains 14 residues. Germline CDR1 is MNHEY and CDR2 is SVGAGI.

This clone was recorded once. The gene calls are TRBV7-2 and TRBJ1-3; D is perhaps TRBD1 (5 bases). The germline V gene encodes CDR1 SGHTA and CDR2 FQGNSA. The ends were cut back, 5 bases at V and 0 bases at J, with 11 bases in the middle. There are 15 residues in the CDR3. CDR3 region: CASSRQGTSGNTIYF. The DNA of the CDR3 is TGTGCCAGCAGCCGGCAGGGTACCTCTGGAAACACCATATATTTT.

V gene TRBV6-6 combines with J gene TRBJ1-1; the D gene is possibly TRBD1 (5 bases). This CDR3 region has 15 residues. Germline CDR1 reads MNHNY; CDR2 reads SVGAGI (reference sequence). V lost 10 bases, J lost 0 bases, and 18 bases lay in between. CDR3 in amino acids: CATGPSQGMNTEAFF. CDR3 nucleotides: TGTGCCACAGGCCCTTCCCAGGGCATGAACACTGAAGCTTTCTTT.

The rearrangement links TRBV6-1 to TRBJ2-2; 8 nucleotides agree with TRBD2. The germline V gene encodes CDR1 MNHNS and CDR2 SASEGT. J gave up 6 bases and V 4 bases, and 7 bases lay outside the gene matches. The CDR3 extends over 15 amino acids. CDR3 nucleotide sequence: TGTGCCAGCAGTGGGCTGGGACTAGACGCCGGGGAGCTGTTTTTT. Residues: CASSGLGLDAGELFF.

This clone was found once. The gene calls are TRBV7-2 and TRBJ2-2; TRBD2 agrees at 8 bases. With 7 bases clipped from V and 4 bases from J, the junction kept 11 bases outside the gene matches. The CDR3 spans 16 residues. From germline, CDR1 is SGHTA and CDR2 FQGNSA. The CDR3 nucleotides are TGTGCCAGCACCGATCCGGGGGGGTCGGTCACCGGGGAGCTGTTTTTT. Residues: CASTDPGGSVTGELFF.

The chain joins TRBV29-1 to TRBJ1-5; TRBD1 is a possible D gene (5 bases). The ends were cut back, 4 bases at V and 0 bases at J, with 7 bases in the middle. The germline CDR1 and CDR2 sequences are SQVTM and ANQGSEA. The CDR3 is 13 amino acids. The DNA for the CDR3 is TGCAGCGTTGCAGGGAATAGCAATCAGCCCCAGCATTTT. Its translation is CSVAGNSNQPQHF.

The chain has TRBV5-4 and TRBJ2-7, with 7 bases aligning to TRBD2. Germline-derived CDR1 and CDR2 are SGHNT and YYREEE (reference sequence). There are 16 residues in the CDR3. The junction had 11 bases not matched to a gene; V was cut back by 3 bases and J by 2 bases. Here the CDR3 DNA reads TGTGCCAGCAGCTGGGGGTGGAGCGGGGAAACCTACGAGCAGTACTTC. This codes for CASSWGWSGETYEQYF.

J is TRBJ1-1 and V is TRBV18; TRBD1 aligns across 7 bases. Germline CDR1 reads KGHSH; CDR2 reads LQKENI. The junction had 14 bases not matched to a gene; V was cut back by 2 bases and J by 8 bases. This CDR3 region has 16 residues. CDR3 in DNA: TGTGCCAGCTCACCAGGTCTGAGCGGAGGGGGCGGAGAAGCTTTCTTT. The encoded protein is CASSPGLSGGGGEAFF.

The chain combines TRBV2 with TRBJ2-1; TRBD2 might be the D (6 bases). In germline, CDR1 is SNHLY, CDR2 FYNNEI. The CDR3 spans 16 residues. Trimming removed 2 bases at V and 3 bases at J, with 14 bases between. CDR3 amino acids: CASSENPGSGYNEQFF. The CDR3 DNA is TGTGCCAGCAGTGAAAACCCAGGTAGCGGCTACAATGAGCAGTTCTTC. Full variable domain (outside the CDR3, taken from reference TRBV2 and TRBJ2-1): EPEVTQTPSHQVTQMGQEVILRCVPISNHLYFYWYRQILGQKVEFLVSFYNNEISEKSEIFDDQFSVERPDGSNFTLKIRSTKLEDSAMYFCASSENPGSGYNEQFFGPGTRLTVL.

The chain is built from TRBV4-1 and TRBJ2-2; 7 bases are a match to TRBD1. The junction had 4 bases not matched to a gene; V was cut back by 0 bases and J by 0 bases. This CDR3 contains 17 residues. CDR1 is MGHRA, CDR2 YSYEKL, per germline. CDR3 region: CASSQDRDSANTGELFF. The CDR3 DNA reads TGCGCCAGCAGCCAAGATCGGGACAGTGCGAACACCGGGGAGCTGTTTTTT.

This clone was found a few times. The J gene is TRBJ1-2, the V gene TRBV6-5; no clear D. V gave up 5 bases and J gave up 5 bases, with 9 bases separating them. Germline loops: CDR1 MNHEY, CDR2 SVGAGI. CDR3 size: 12 residues. As DNA, the CDR3 is TGTGCCAGCAGTCGTCTCGGGTATGGCTACACCTTC. Protein product: CASSRLGYGYTF.

V gene TRBV10-3 combines with J gene TRBJ1-1; D gene ambiguous. The CDR3 loop spans 12 amino acids. Germline V gene sequence: CDR1 ENHRY, CDR2 SYGVKD. Trimming stripped 2 bases from V and 11 bases from J, with 12 bases between. This CDR3 reads CAISELRGGAFF. Written as DNA, the CDR3 is TGTGCCATCAGTGAGCTCCGGGGTGGCGCTTTCTTT.

This clone was seen a few times. The V gene is TRBV7-3, the J gene TRBJ1-1, with D maybe TRBD1 (5 bases). CDR3 length: 13 residues. Germline lookup yields CDR1 SGHTA and CDR2 FQGTGA. V was trimmed by 4 bases and J by 1 base, leaving 7 bases between them. The chain's CDR3 is CASSYTGNTEAFF. For the CDR3, the DNA is TGTGCCAGCAGCTATACAGGGAACACTGAAGCTTTCTTT. Filled out from reference TRBV7-3 and TRBJ1-1, the complete variable domain reads GAGVSQTPSNKVTEKGKYVELRCDPISGHTALYWYRQSLGQGPEFLIYFQGTGAADDSGLPNDRFFAVRPEGSVSTLKIQRTERGDSAVYLCASSYTGNTEAFFGQGTRLTVV.

This chain uses TRBV28 with TRBJ2-1, with TRBD1 identical over 7 bases. The germline V gene encodes CDR1 MDHEN and CDR2 SYDVKM. V trimming: 6 bases; J trimming: 3 bases; junction bases outside the gene matches: 8. This CDR3 region has 15 residues. The CDR3: CASRGQGGFYNEQFF. The CDR3 DNA sequence: TGTGCCAGCAGGGGACAAGGGGGCTTCTACAATGAGCAGTTCTTC.

V gene TRBV6-5 combines with J gene TRBJ2-1; 10 bases are shared with TRBD2. The V gene's germline CDR1 is MNHEY and CDR2 SVGAGI. CDR3 length equals 14 residues. The V gene end was trimmed by 0 bases and the J gene end by 7 bases; junction bases not matched to a gene: 0. The CDR3 reads CASSYSSGGNEQFF. The CDR3 DNA reads TGTGCCAGCAGTTACTCTAGCGGGGGGAATGAGCAGTTCTTC.

In its sample, this clone was seen a few times. V is TRBV13 and J is TRBJ1-2; TRBD1 matches 9 bases. The germline CDR1 and CDR2 sequences are PRHDT and FYEKMQ (reference sequence). V dropped 3 bases and J dropped 3; count of bases not matched to a gene: 8. The CDR3 has 16 residues. The CDR3 DNA follows: TGTGCCAGCAGCTTGACCGGGACAGGGTATGACTATGGCTACACCTTC. Amino acids: CASSLTGTGYDYGYTF. Filled out from reference TRBV13 and TRBJ1-2, the complete variable domain reads AAGVIQSPRHLIKEKRETATLKCYPIPRHDTVYWYQQGPGQDPQFLISFYEKMQSDKGSIPDRFSAQQFSDYHSELNMSSLELGDSALYFCASSLTGTGYDYGYTFGSGTRLTVV.

The chain recombines TRBV19 with TRBJ2-3; D uncertain. CDR3 length: 15 amino acids. The V gene's germline CDR1 is LNHDA and CDR2 SQIVND (reference sequence). The V end lost 1 base, the J end lost 5 bases, and 13 bases lay between the germline ends. The CDR3 is CASSIGPQAGDTQYF. CDR3 nucleotides: TGTGCCAGTAGTATAGGGCCCCAGGCCGGAGATACGCAGTATTTT.

The CDR3 is CASSPRHLRDTEAFF. DNA of the CDR3: TGTGCCAGTAGTCCTCGACACCTGAGGGACACTGAAGCTTTCTTT. This chain joins TRBV19 and TRBJ1-1; no reliable D call. Germline V gives CDR1 LNHDA, CDR2 SQIVND (reference sequence). V was pared by 5 bases and J by 3 bases, with 16 bases between. This CDR3 has 15 residues.

This rearrangement joins TRBV5-1 to TRBJ2-1; the match to TRBD1 covers 8 bases. The CDR3 runs 15 residues. Unmatched junction bases numbered 10, after V lost 4 bases and J lost 7 bases. Germline CDR1 is SGHRS and CDR2 is YFSETQ. CDR3 sequence reads: CASSPTGGNFNEQFF. The CDR3 DNA reads as TGCGCCAGCAGCCCTACAGGGGGGAATTTTAATGAGCAGTTCTTC.

The chain combines TRBV29-1 with TRBJ2-5, with 10 bases identical to TRBD2. CDR1 is SQVTM, CDR2 ANQGSEA, per germline. With V trimmed by 1 base and J by 5 bases, 7 bases remained unmatched. The CDR3 totals 15 residues. CDR3 loop: CSVEGLAGEAETQYF. In nucleotides, the CDR3 is TGCAGCGTTGAAGGGCTAGCGGGAGAGGCGGAGACCCAGTACTTC.

In its sample, this clone was seen a few times. The V and J genes are TRBV6-1 and TRBJ2-2; 10 bases are a match to TRBD2. The CDR3 has 17 amino acids. CDR1 and CDR2 from the germline V gene are MNHNS and SASEGT. After removal of 2 bases from V and 6 bases from J, the junction contained 9 bases not matched to a gene. This CDR3 reads CASSENRLAGVAGELFF. As DNA, the CDR3 is TGTGCCAGCAGTGAAAATAGGCTAGCGGGAGTGGCCGGGGAGCTGTTTTTT.

V usage is TRBV18 and J usage is TRBJ1-2; no reliable D call. Germline CDR1 and CDR2: KGHSH and LQKENI. This CDR3 spans 13 amino acids. The V and J ends lost 2 bases and 3 bases respectively, with 7 bases between them. The CDR3 nucleotides read TGTGCCAGCTCACCAAGAGAGGACTATGGCTACACCTTC. This encodes CASSPREDYGYTF.